This T cell receptor (beta chain) is drawn from a study of T cell responses to AZD1222 COVID-19 vaccine. V lost 7 bases, J lost 0 bases, and 6 bases lay in between. The CDR3 spans 13 residues. Germline-derived CDR1 and CDR2 are SNHLY and FYNNEI. The assay was immunoSEQ multiplex PCR, and TCRdb's table has in-frame clones only and misses some. The sample records roughly 100,000 clones, 85% to 90% being singletons. This TCR was sampled from an adult in good health. The chain employs TRBV2 and TRBJ2-2; D ambiguous. The material sequenced was peripheral blood, taken on day 0 of AZD1222 vaccination. CDR3 bases: TGTGCCAGCACTGCCCCGAACACCGGGGAGCTGTTTTTT. This translates into CASTAPNTGELFF.